These 12 T cell receptor beta chains originate from one sample sequenced in a study of shared clonotypes between healthy human individuals. Repertoires were generated with immunoSEQ multiplex PCR, while TCRdb's copy carries only in-frame clones and drops some. The sample lists some 2,100,000 clones; 85% to 95% were seen once. It was CD45RO-negative cells, positively selected for CCR7, that made up naive CD8 cells, with terminally differentiated effector memory CD45RA+ cells excluded. Sequences were obtained from naive CD8+ T cells from PBMCs. The receptors derive from a man aged 18-30 years in good health. Some clones in this sample may be carry-over from other donors' samples.

Worth noting for this clone: Because the CDR3's place on the DNA is in doubt, the DNA is left out and the CDR3 is given as listed by TCRdb. The chain couples TRBV9 to TRBJ2-7; the table's D call, TRBD2, was not checked against the DNA. The CDR3 spans 12 residues, counting both ends. Per the germline V gene, CDR1 is SGDLS and CDR2 is YYNGEE. The CDR3 region is CASSVGSGNKYF.

This rearrangement joins TRBV29-1 to TRBJ2-1, with a possible D match to TRBD1 (5 bases). Trimming pared 7 bases from V and 10 bases from J, leaving 20 bases between. CDR3 size: 13 residues. CDR1 is SQVTM and CDR2 is ANQGSEA in the germline V gene. The CDR3 region is CSATISGALEQFF. The CDR3 nucleotides are TGCAGCGCCACCATCAGTGGGGCTCTCGAGCAGTTCTTC.

This sequence joins TRBV10-1 and TRBJ2-2, with D perhaps matching TRBD2 (5 bases). There are 15 residues in the CDR3. V lost 0 bases to trimming and J lost 2 bases, with 7 bases between them. CDR1 is WNHNN, CDR2 SYGVQD, per germline (reference sequence). CDR3 nucleotides: TGCGCCAGCAGTGAGTCCAGGACTAACACCGGGGAGCTGTTTTTT. This translates into CASSESRTNTGELFF.

J is TRBJ1-5 and V is TRBV7-2; TRBD1 aligns across 9 bases. CDR3 length: 16 amino acids. CDR1 is SGHTA and CDR2 is FQGNSA in the germline V gene. After removal of 0 bases from V and 3 bases from J, the junction contained 3 bases not matched to a gene. The CDR3 DNA follows: TGTGCCAGCAGCTTAGCGGGACAGGGTCACAATCAGCCCCAGCATTTT. Residues: CASSLAGQGHNQPQHF.

The rearrangement joins TRBV9 to TRBJ1-4, with no clear D. V gave up 5 bases and J gave up 3 bases, with 11 bases separating them. Looked up from germline, CDR1 is SGDLS and CDR2 is YYNGEE. The length of the CDR3 is 14 residues. In DNA form, the CDR3 reads TGTGCCAGCAGTTTAGACGCCGCTAATGAAAAACTGTTTTTT. Encoded protein: CASSLDAANEKLFF. Filled out from reference TRBV9 and TRBJ1-4, the complete variable domain reads DSGVTQTPKHLITATGQRVTLRCSPRSGDLSVYWYQQSLDQGLQFLIQYYNGEERAKGNILERFSAQQFPDLHSELNLSSLELGDSALYFCASSLDAANEKLFFGSGTQLSVL.

The V and J genes are TRBV2 and TRBJ2-1; no clear D. Trimming took off 3 bases at V and 0 bases at J, with 12 bases between the two ends. This CDR3 has 16 residues. Germline assignment: CDR1 SNHLY and CDR2 FYNNEI. CDR3 DNA: TGTGCCAGCAGTGAGTTCGGCGCGAGCTCCTACAATGAGCAGTTCTTC. Translation gives CASSEFGASSYNEQFF.

The genes are TRBV27 and TRBJ2-2; tentatively, D is TRBD2 (5 bases). The CDR3 consists of 16 residues. V was cut by 2 bases and J by 4 bases, with 14 bases left in between. Per the germline V gene, CDR1 is MNHEY and CDR2 is SMNVEV (reference sequence). CDR3 DNA sequence: TGTGCCAGCAGTTTACTCTTAGCGACTGTCACCGGGGAGCTGTTTTTT. Amino acids: CASSLLLATVTGELFF.

V and J are TRBV7-8 and TRBJ2-1; TRBD2 matches at 11 bases. Germline CDR1 reads SGHVS; CDR2 reads FQNEAQ. The CDR3 has 21 residues. V trimming: 5 bases; J trimming: 0 bases; junction bases outside the gene matches: 18. The chain's CDR3 is CASSPTRWVLGTSGSYNEQFF. In DNA, the CDR3 is TGTGCCAGCAGCCCGACCCGATGGGTCCTGGGGACTAGCGGCTCCTACAATGAGCAGTTCTTC.

This clone was picked up one time. The chain links TRBV27 to TRBJ2-1; the match to TRBD2 covers 9 bases. CDR1 and CDR2 from the germline V gene are MNHEY and SMNVEV (reference sequence). V dropped 5 bases and J dropped 5; count of bases not matched to a gene: 7. The CDR3 contains 15 residues. For the CDR3, the DNA is TGTGCCAGCAGTCCCAGACTAGCGGCTAACAATGAGCAGTTCTTC. Protein: CASSPRLAANNEQFF.

The rearrangement uses TRBV27 and TRBJ1-1; D unresolved. This CDR3 comprises 15 residues. CDR1 and CDR2 from the germline V gene are MNHEY and SMNVEV (reference sequence). V lost 6 bases, J lost 10 bases, and 24 bases lay in between. This CDR3 reads CASRKKEWLWAGAFF. The CDR3 bases are TGTGCCAGCAGGAAAAAGGAGTGGTTATGGGCAGGAGCTTTCTTT.

This clone is a singleton in its sample. The chain carries TRBV13 and TRBJ2-7; possible D gene TRBD2, 6 bases. Germline-derived CDR1 and CDR2 are PRHDT and FYEKMQ (reference sequence). The CDR3 loop spans 13 amino acids. V was pared by 4 bases and J by 4 bases, with 11 bases between. For the CDR3, the DNA is TGTGCCAGCAGCTGGAGGGGAGCATACGAGCAGTACTTC. It codes for CASSWRGAYEQYF.

The chain recombines TRBV11-1 with TRBJ2-7; 11 nucleotides agree with TRBD2. V was pared by 2 bases and J by 8 bases, with 2 bases of the junction left unmatched. Per the germline V gene, CDR1 is SGHAT and CDR2 is FQDESV (reference sequence). The CDR3 consists of 13 residues. DNA of the CDR3: TGTGCCAGCAGCTTAATAGCGGGAGGGCAGCAGTACTTC. It is translated as CASSLIAGGQQYF.